This T cell receptor beta chain was identified in a study of vaccination effects on CD4 cells after COVID-19. For the study at large: Samples collected post-vaccine were obtained a median of 72 days after the second dose.

CD4+ T cells specific for antigen were expanded with viral peptide pools by the ViraFEST assay before sequencing. Isolating CD4+ T cells followed roughly ten days of culture. As their vaccination, participants received two doses of either BNT162b2 or mRNA-1273. The authors exchanged half the medium for IL-2 medium on days 3 and 7. The assay was immunoSEQ multiplex PCR, and TCRdb's table has in-frame clones only and misses some. Among tens of thousands of clones listed, approximately 77% were seen once. Concerning this clone: The antigen is undetermined.

Germline-derived CDR1 and CDR2 are SNHLY and FYNNEI. V was pared by 7 bases and J by 2 bases, with 6 bases of the junction left unmatched. The CDR3 is made up of 15 amino acids. The chain is built from TRBV2 and TRBJ1-5, with TRBD1 matching over 9 bases. The sequence was obtained from a human donor who received a COVID-19 vaccine. The material sequenced was CD4+ T cells from PBMCs cultured with HCoV-NL63 spike peptides, taken after COVID-19 vaccination. CDR3 region: CASTLRQGGNQPQHF. CDR3 bases: TGTGCCAGCACCTTAAGACAGGGGGGCAATCAGCCCCAGCATTTT.